Listed here is a single T cell receptor (beta chain). Its antigen is unknown. V was clipped by 6 bases and J by 4 bases, with 19 bases between them. CDR1 MNHEY and CDR2 SVGAGI come from the germline V gene. This CDR3 comprises 15 residues. Libraries were prepared by immunoSEQ multiplex PCR; TCRdb keeps only in-frame clonotypes and omits some of them. The sample yields roughly 35,000 clones, over 80% seen once. This entry is derived from a study of OX40 agonist ivuxolimab in advanced cancers. Study-level information: Prior checkpoint blockade (anti-PD-1, anti-PD-L1 or anti-CTLA-4) was permitted; less than 45% had it.

General study points: At 0.1 to 3.0 mg/kg, CD4+ and CD8+ blood T cells expanded clonally by week 6.

This chain joins TRBV6-5 and TRBJ2-7; D tentatively fits TRBD1 or TRBD2 (5 bases each). Sequencing used CD4+ or CD8+ T cells sorted from blood, obtained in a trial of the OX40 agonist ivuxolimab. The TCR sequence derives from an adult with an advanced solid tumor such as melanoma, head and neck, liver or kidney cancer. The CDR3 is CASSSLMVGRYEQYF. CDR3 coding DNA: TGTGCCAGCAGCTCCCTAATGGTGGGACGATACGAGCAGTACTTC.